Shown below are 15 T cell receptor beta chains from a single sample sequenced in a study of Tregs in tolerant kidney transplant recipients. TCRdb's copy holds only in-frame clones and misses some; the assay was immunoSEQ multiplex PCR. The data show around 50,000 clones, about 86% seen once. Sequenced input: CD4+ T cells from blood. These TCRs come from a human donor in good health.

The rearrangement joins TRBV25-1 to TRBJ2-7; TRBD2 is a possible D gene (6 bases). In germline, CDR1 is MGHDK, CDR2 SYGVNS. The CDR3 totals 17 residues. V dropped 1 base and J dropped 0 bases, with 16 bases sitting between them. The CDR3 region is CASSEWRGTGVSYEQYF. The DNA for the CDR3 is TGTGCCAGCAGTGAATGGCGCGGGACGGGGGTCTCCTACGAGCAGTACTTC.

The chain is built from TRBV7-3 and TRBJ1-1; D is possibly TRBD1 (5 bases). The CDR3 totals 14 residues. CDR1 is SGHTA and CDR2 is FQGTGA in the germline V gene. With 5 bases removed from V and 2 bases from J, the gap between germline ends came to 12 bases. The CDR3 region is CASSLGTPNTEAFF. CDR3 nucleotide sequence: TGTGCCAGCAGCCTCGGGACTCCCAACACTGAAGCTTTCTTT.

This chain uses TRBV6-1 with TRBJ1-2; a possible D gene is TRBD1 (5 bases). V lost 3 bases and J 6 bases, leaving 20 bases between the germline ends. CDR1 and CDR2 from the germline V gene are MNHNS and SASEGT. The CDR3 extends over 16 amino acids. CDR3 amino acids: CASSDLGTASFHGYTF. CDR3 nucleotide sequence: TGTGCCAGCAGTGACCTCGGGACCGCAAGTTTTCATGGCTACACCTTC.

In this sample, this clone turned up a few times. The chain employs TRBV11-3 and TRBJ2-1, with 8 bases that match TRBD2. CDR1 SGHNT and CDR2 YENEEA come from the germline V gene. The V segment lost 2 bases and the J segment 4 bases; nucleotides outside the gene matches: 13. The CDR3 contains 18 residues. The CDR3 coding sequence is TGTGCCAGCAGCTTAAACTGGGACGGCGGGAGGACGTACAATGAGCAGTTCTTC. Translated, it gives CASSLNWDGGRTYNEQFF.

The chain couples TRBV7-8 to TRBJ1-5; D gene unclear. The CDR3 spans 13 residues. Germline V gene sequence: CDR1 SGHVS, CDR2 FQNEAQ. Trimming shortened V by 5 bases and J by 7 bases, and 12 bases separated the two germline ends. CDR3 region: CASSGRTRQPQHF. CDR3 sequence (DNA): TGTGCCAGCAGCGGCCGAACCCGGCAGCCCCAGCATTTT.

This clone occurred a few times. The CDR3 region is CASSQSAPGTDTQYF. CDR3 nucleotide sequence: TGTGCCAGCTCACAGAGTGCCCCTGGCACAGATACGCAGTATTTT. The V and J genes are TRBV18 and TRBJ2-3; D uncertain. Germline CDR1 KGHSH, CDR2 LQKENI. The length of the CDR3 is 15 residues. Between the trimmed V and J ends, which lost 4 bases and 1 base, there was a span of 12 bases.

The chain uses TRBV2 and TRBJ2-5, with TRBD2 matching over 9 bases. This CDR3 has 17 amino acids. The germline V gene encodes CDR1 SNHLY and CDR2 FYNNEI. V lost 7 bases to trimming and J lost 3 bases; unmatched junction nucleotides: 15. CDR3 coding DNA: TGTGCCAGCACACCGCCTTGGTTAGCTAGCGGGGAAGAGACCCAGTACTTC. Translation: CASTPPWLASGEETQYF.

The rearrangement uses TRBV7-3 and TRBJ1-1; D is ambiguous. Germline CDR1 SGHTA, CDR2 FQGTGA. V gave up 1 base and J gave up 1 base, with 7 bases separating them. The CDR3 contains 14 residues. The CDR3 spells CASSLNHGNTEAFF. The CDR3 DNA is TGTGCCAGCAGCTTAAACCATGGGAACACTGAAGCTTTCTTT.

This chain uses TRBV13 with TRBJ1-2; a possible D gene is TRBD1 (6 bases). V gave up 1 base and J gave up 2 bases, with 8 bases separating them. CDR1 is PRHDT and CDR2 is FYEKMQ in the germline V gene (reference sequence). CDR3 length: 14 amino acids. The DNA for the CDR3 is TGTGCCAGCAGCTTAGAGGGGGGAAACTATGGCTACACCTTC. It encodes CASSLEGGNYGYTF. The entire variable domain, with the rest obtained from reference TRBV13 and TRBJ1-2, is as follows: AAGVIQSPRHLIKEKRETATLKCYPIPRHDTVYWYQQGPGQDPQFLISFYEKMQSDKGSIPDRFSAQQFSDYHSELNMSSLELGDSALYFCASSLEGGNYGYTFGSGTRLTVV.

V and J are TRBV28 and TRBJ2-7; D uncertain. The CDR3 has 12 amino acids. Germline CDR1 MDHEN, CDR2 SYDVKM. V was clipped by 3 bases and J by 5 bases, with 8 bases between them. The CDR3 nucleotides read TGTGCCAGCAGTTTGGTCCGGGACGAGCAGTACTTC. It yields the protein CASSLVRDEQYF.

The V call is TRBV9, the J call TRBJ1-1, with D possibly TRBD1 on 5 matching bases. This CDR3 spans 16 amino acids. Trimming took off 4 bases at V and 4 bases at J, with 20 bases between the two ends. CDR1 and CDR2 from the germline V gene are SGDLS and YYNGEE. DNA of the CDR3: TGTGCCAGCAGCACAAGTCACAGGTATCCCAGCACTGAAGCTTTCTTT. This sequence encodes CASSTSHRYPSTEAFF.

The chain uses TRBV5-1 and TRBJ1-2; TRBD1 matches at 7 bases. The junction had 9 bases not matched to a gene; V was cut back by 0 bases and J by 4 bases. CDR1 SGHRS and CDR2 YFSETQ come from the germline V gene. There are 16 residues in the CDR3. The CDR3 is CASSLVAEGAFYGYTF. DNA for the CDR3: TGCGCCAGCAGCTTGGTCGCGGAGGGGGCCTTCTATGGCTACACCTTC.

The rearrangement joins TRBV4-3 to TRBJ2-7; D might be TRBD1 (6 bases). The germline CDR1 and CDR2 sequences are LGHNA and YSLEER. The CDR3 has 15 amino acids. Deletions cut 0 bases from V and 6 bases from J, with 15 bases between. The CDR3 coding sequence is TGCGCCAGCAGCCAAGATGAGGGGTACAGGGCCGAGCAGTACTTC. This codes for CASSQDEGYRAEQYF.

By share, this clone counts as medium-sized. The V and J genes are TRBV10-2 and TRBJ2-1, with 11 bases aligning to TRBD2. Germline CDR1 WSHSY, CDR2 SAAADI. J was trimmed by 7 bases and V by 5 bases; bases with no gene match: 4. This CDR3 is built from 14 residues. CDR3: CASSYSGGANEQFF. The CDR3 nucleotides read TGCGCCAGCAGTTATAGCGGGGGGGCGAATGAGCAGTTCTTC.

V is TRBV19 and J is TRBJ2-5; D might be TRBD1 (6 bases). Germline V lookup: CDR1 LNHDA, CDR2 SQIVND (reference sequence). This CDR3 has 16 amino acids. V shed 4 bases and J shed 5 bases, with 20 bases lying between them. This CDR3 reads CASSKGSAGAWETQYF. The CDR3 bases are TGTGCCAGTAGTAAAGGGTCGGCAGGGGCTTGGGAGACCCAGTACTTC.